Below are 6 T cell receptor beta chains sequenced from a single sample in a study of T cell repertoires in cytomegalovirus infection. Their recognized antigens are unknown. A single record per CDR3 protein comes from TCRdb applying MiXCR to the reads. The profile shows some 350,000 distinct CDR3 sequences, about 28% of them singletons. The starting material was cultured PBMCs, obtained from culture after CMV antigen stimulation. The origin of the receptors is a human donor in good health (CMV status not recorded). Some clones in this sample may be carry-over from other donors' samples.

The chain links TRBV19 to TRBJ1-2; tentatively, D is TRBD1 (5 bases). The CDR3 is 12 residues long. The V end was cut by 2 bases, the J end by 7 bases, with 8 bases between. The V gene's germline CDR1 is LNHDA and CDR2 SQIVND (reference sequence). For the CDR3, the DNA is TGTGCCAGTAGTATAATTGGGGGTGGCTACACCTTC. This sequence encodes CASSIIGGGYTF.

This chain joins TRBV6-5 and TRBJ2-3, with TRBD2 matching 11 bases. J gave up 5 bases and V 0 bases, and 10 bases lay outside the gene matches. CDR3 length: 18 amino acids. CDR1 and CDR2 (germline): MNHEY, SVGAGI. Written as DNA, the CDR3 is TGTGCCAGCAGTTACTCGGCTAGCGGGAGGCCCATAAGAGATACGCAGTATTTT. Its protein is CASSYSASGRPIRDTQYF.

The CDR3 protein is CAISESTLWDAGYTF. The CDR3 nucleotides are TGTGCCATCAGTGAGTCGACGTTGTGGGATGCTGGCTACACCTTC. V usage is TRBV10-3 and J usage is TRBJ1-2, with D unclear. Deletions cut 0 bases from V and 7 bases from J, with 15 bases between. CDR3 length: 15 amino acids. The germline gives CDR1 ENHRY, CDR2 SYGVKD.

This chain uses TRBV7-6 with TRBJ1-1, with 7 bases lining up with TRBD1. Trimming removed 6 bases from V and 3 bases from J; junction bases left unmatched: 7. This CDR3 comprises 14 residues. Germline CDR1 is SGHVS and CDR2 is FNYEAQ. The CDR3 region is CASSATGDDTEAFF. The CDR3, as DNA: TGTGCCAGCAGTGCCACAGGGGACGACACTGAAGCTTTCTTT.

This clonotype was seen more than once but under ten times. The chain recombines TRBV7-2 with TRBJ2-1; 9 nucleotides align to TRBD2. Germline trimming cut 2 bases from V and 7 bases from J; bases unmatched to any gene: 9. Germline values: CDR1 SGHTA, CDR2 FQGNSA. This CDR3 is built from 16 residues. CDR3 DNA: TGTGCCAGCAGCTTATATGCTAGCGGGACCGGTAATGAGCAGTTCTTC. As protein: CASSLYASGTGNEQFF. The full variable domain, its missing parts supplied by reference TRBV7-2 and TRBJ2-1, is GAGVSQSPSNKVTEKGKDVELRCDPISGHTALYWYRQSLGQGLEFLIYFQGNSAPDKSGLPSDRFSAERTGGSVSTLTIQRTQQEDSAVYLCASSLYASGTGNEQFFGPGTRLTVL.

The chain is built from TRBV9 and TRBJ1-3; D unresolved. This CDR3 comprises 15 residues. Germline loops: CDR1 SGDLS, CDR2 YYNGEE. Trimming removed 3 bases from V and 4 bases from J, with 14 bases in between. The CDR3 nucleotides are TGTGCCAGCAGCGCTCAATTGGGTCAGGGAAACACCATATATTTT. This encodes CASSAQLGQGNTIYF.